The clone carrying this T cell receptor (beta chain) was detected ten times or more. This sample is drawn from a study of human T cells and chemical hapten exposure. Whole-study context: A roughly 2 cm by roughly 2 cm inner upper arm patch received 2% DPC for sensitization. Diphenylcyclopropenone was administered weekly to the scalp of patients throughout the approximately 25-week study.

CDR3 size: 15 residues. The ends lost 8 bases at V and 1 base at J; junction bases unmatched: 9. From germline, CDR1 is MNHEY and CDR2 SVGEGT. Via MiXCR, TCRdb re-called the RACE reads, giving one row per CDR3 protein. The sample holds 350,000 to 400,000 distinct CDR3 sequences, 4.5% to 5.5% seen once. As for time point: pre-sensitization, week 0. Treatment here: therapeutic diphenylcyclopropenone sensitization with weekly scalp DPC. Blood draws came first, before each patch test. V usage is TRBV6-2 or TRBV6-3 and J usage is TRBJ2-7; 9 bases line up with TRBD1. The clonotype comes from a woman aged 45 to 65 with alopecia areata. Some clones in this sample may be carry-over from other donors' samples. The specimen was whole blood, collected in connection with sensitization to the hapten diphenylcyclopropenone (DPC). CDR3 in amino acids: CASDGQGQWSYEQYF. For the CDR3, the DNA is TGTGCCAGCGACGGACAGGGGCAATGGTCCTACGAGCAGTACTTC.